A single sample is the source of the 17 T cell receptor beta chains below, sequenced in a study of shared clonotypes between healthy human individuals. Profiled with immunoSEQ multiplex PCR; TCRdb holds only in-frame clones, not every one. The table records around 2.3 million clones, approximately 94% of them present only once. Sequencing was performed on naive CD4+ T cells sorted from blood. Regarding subset: CD45RA+ positively selected. The receptors derive from a man between 18 and 29 years old in good health.

V is TRBV29-1 and J is TRBJ2-7; possibly TRBD2 for D (6 bases). This CDR3 is built from 13 residues. Germline loops: CDR1 SQVTM, CDR2 ANQGSEA. Trimming stripped 7 bases from V and 4 bases from J, with 17 bases between. CDR3 amino acids: CSALSGLGYEQYF. The CDR3 DNA follows: TGCAGCGCCCTGTCGGGACTTGGATACGAGCAGTACTTC.

The V call is TRBV6-1, the J call TRBJ1-6; D is unclear. Looked up from germline, CDR1 is MNHNS and CDR2 is SASEGT. V lost 9 bases to trimming and J lost 13 bases, with 10 bases between them. The CDR3 spans 10 residues. For the CDR3, the DNA is TGTGCCAGTGGGCTTAGGCCCCTCCACTTT. Amino acids: CASGLRPLHF.

The rearrangement uses TRBV23-1 and TRBJ2-7; 7 nucleotides align to TRBD1. TRBV23-1 belongs to the ORF category, with a function that is uncertain. With 0 bases clipped from V and 4 bases from J, the junction kept 6 bases outside the gene matches. The CDR3 consists of 15 residues. CDR3 DNA sequence: TGCGCCAGCAGTCAATCGTGGGGACAGAAATACGAGCAGTACTTC. Translating gives CASSQSWGQKYEQYF.

The chain combines TRBV6-5 with TRBJ1-1, with D uncertain. This CDR3 is 14 amino acids long. CDR1 is MNHEY and CDR2 is SVGAGI in the germline V gene. The V and J ends lost 10 bases and 0 bases respectively, with 15 bases between them. DNA of the CDR3: TGTGCCACCGCCCCGAGGCCTATGAACACTGAAGCTTTCTTT. It translates to CATAPRPMNTEAFF.

The chain joins TRBV6-6 to TRBJ2-5, with TRBD1 identical over 7 bases. Germline CDR1 is MNHNY and CDR2 is SVGAGI (reference sequence). The CDR3 is 16 residues long. Germline trimming cut 2 bases from V and 3 bases from J; bases unmatched to any gene: 9. CDR3 in DNA: TGTGCCAGCAGTTACCCGACAGGGTTAGGGGAAGAGACCCAGTACTTC. Translation: CASSYPTGLGEETQYF.

The V call is TRBV19, the J call TRBJ2-4; a weak D match, TRBD2 (6 bases). The CDR3 contains 11 residues. Trimming removed 7 bases from V and 12 bases from J, with 13 bases in between. Germline CDR1 and CDR2: LNHDA and SQIVND (reference sequence). The CDR3 DNA is TGTGCCAGTAAATTGGGGGGTTCTCAGTACTTC. It translates to CASKLGGSQYF.

This rearrangement joins TRBV10-3 to TRBJ2-1; D gene uncertain. Germline assignment: CDR1 ENHRY and CDR2 SYGVKD. The CDR3 is made up of 12 amino acids. V shed 0 bases and J shed 12 bases, with 9 bases lying between them. This CDR3 reads CAISESGYGQFF. The CDR3 nucleotides read TGTGCCATCAGTGAGTCGGGGTATGGGCAGTTCTTC.

J is TRBJ2-7 and V is TRBV11-2; D ambiguous. The CDR3 contains 13 residues. V shed 5 bases and J shed 6 bases, with 14 bases lying between them. Germline-derived CDR1 and CDR2 are SGHAT and FQNNGV. CDR3 DNA sequence: TGTGCCAGCAGCCCTCAGACCGGGTCCGAGCAGTACTTC. It encodes CASSPQTGSEQYF.

The rearrangement links TRBV29-1 to TRBJ2-7; unclear D gene. Germline CDR1 SQVTM, CDR2 ANQGSEA. The CDR3 extends over 16 amino acids. V gave up 6 bases and J gave up 5 bases, with 26 bases separating them. The CDR3 sequence: CSVHPYGRSSFHEQYF. The DNA of the CDR3 is TGCAGCGTACACCCCTATGGACGGTCGAGTTTCCACGAGCAGTACTTC.

This chain connects TRBV11-2 to TRBJ1-1; the match to TRBD1 covers 9 bases. The CDR3 contains 14 residues. Per germline, CDR1 SGHAT and CDR2 FQNNGV. V was pared by 3 bases and J by 4 bases, with 3 bases of the junction left unmatched. CDR3 coding DNA: TGTGCCAGCAGCTTCGGGACAGGGTCCACTGAAGCTTTCTTT. As protein: CASSFGTGSTEAFF.

This clone was observed once. The chain recombines TRBV7-3 with TRBJ1-1, with D tentatively TRBD1 (6 bases). Trimming shortened V by 4 bases and J by 8 bases, and 14 bases separated the two germline ends. Germline V gene sequence: CDR1 SGHTA, CDR2 FQGTGA. The CDR3 length is 13 residues. The CDR3 loop is CASSSTGSGEAFF. The DNA of the CDR3 is TGTGCCAGCAGCTCTACAGGGAGTGGAGAAGCTTTCTTT.

The rearrangement links TRBV6-4 to TRBJ1-2; maybe TRBD1 (5 bases). Between the trimmed V and J ends, which lost 2 bases and 8 bases, there was a span of 15 bases. CDR1 is MRHNA, CDR2 SNTAGT, per germline. The CDR3 is made up of 14 amino acids. The CDR3 sequence: CASSDGRAEGGYTF. The DNA of the CDR3 is TGTGCCAGCAGTGACGGGAGGGCGGAGGGGGGCTACACCTTC.

The chain has TRBV9 and TRBJ2-3; D gene uncertain. This CDR3 is built from 14 residues. The V gene's germline CDR1 is SGDLS and CDR2 YYNGEE. V was clipped by 2 bases and J by 2 bases, with 9 bases between them. CDR3 amino acids: CASSVLGDTDTQYF. The DNA of the CDR3 is TGTGCCAGCAGCGTCCTTGGAGACACAGATACGCAGTATTTT.

The rearrangement uses TRBV4-1 and TRBJ2-4; possibly TRBD1 or TRBD2 for D (6 bases each). The ends were cut back, 0 bases at V and 6 bases at J, with 12 bases in the middle. Germline values: CDR1 MGHRA, CDR2 YSYEKL. This CDR3 is 15 amino acids long. DNA for the CDR3: TGCGCCAGCAGCCAAGATACGGGGGCGCGAAACATTCAGTACTTC. Amino acids: CASSQDTGARNIQYF.

The chain carries TRBV2 and TRBJ2-2; a weak D match, TRBD1 (5 bases). Trimming left V 5 bases short and J 2 bases short, with 12 bases between. Germline CDR1 and CDR2: SNHLY and FYNNEI. The CDR3 length is 15 residues. CDR3 sequence (DNA): TGTGCCAGCAGTAGCAGACAGACTAACACCGGGGAGCTGTTTTTT. Amino acid sequence: CASSSRQTNTGELFF.

V usage is TRBV29-1 and J usage is TRBJ1-6; 7 nucleotides match TRBD1. This CDR3 has 14 residues. Germline trimming cut 7 bases from V and 6 bases from J; bases unmatched to any gene: 9. Germline V gives CDR1 SQVTM, CDR2 ANQGSEA. CDR3 in amino acids: CSAPGQRINSPLHF. In nucleotides, the CDR3 is TGCAGCGCTCCGGGACAGAGGATTAATTCACCCCTCCACTTT.

J is TRBJ2-5 and V is TRBV2; the D is unclear. Germline V gene lookup returns CDR1 SNHLY and CDR2 FYNNEI. V gave up 8 bases and J gave up 2 bases, with 12 bases separating them. The CDR3 length is 13 residues. This chain's CDR3 is CASDWQTQETQYF. Written as DNA, the CDR3 is TGTGCCAGCGATTGGCAGACTCAAGAGACCCAGTACTTC.